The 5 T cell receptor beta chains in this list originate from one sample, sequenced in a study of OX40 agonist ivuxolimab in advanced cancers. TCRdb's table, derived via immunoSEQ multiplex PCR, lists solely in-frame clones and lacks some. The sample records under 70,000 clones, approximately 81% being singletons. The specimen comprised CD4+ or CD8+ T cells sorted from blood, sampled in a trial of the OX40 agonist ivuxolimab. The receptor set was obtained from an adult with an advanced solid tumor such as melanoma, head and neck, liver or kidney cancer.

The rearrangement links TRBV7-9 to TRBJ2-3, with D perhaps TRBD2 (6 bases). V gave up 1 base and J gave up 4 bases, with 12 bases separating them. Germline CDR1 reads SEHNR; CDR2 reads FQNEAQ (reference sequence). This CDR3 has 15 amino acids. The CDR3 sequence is CASSLDGSSADTQYF. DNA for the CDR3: TGTGCCAGCAGCTTAGACGGGAGCTCTGCAGATACGCAGTATTTT.

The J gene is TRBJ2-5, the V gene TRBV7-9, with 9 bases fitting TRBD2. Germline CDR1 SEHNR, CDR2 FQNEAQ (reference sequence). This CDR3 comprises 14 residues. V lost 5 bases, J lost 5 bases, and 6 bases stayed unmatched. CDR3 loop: CASSLGLAKETQYF. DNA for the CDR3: TGTGCCAGCAGCCTAGGACTAGCGAAGGAGACCCAGTACTTC.

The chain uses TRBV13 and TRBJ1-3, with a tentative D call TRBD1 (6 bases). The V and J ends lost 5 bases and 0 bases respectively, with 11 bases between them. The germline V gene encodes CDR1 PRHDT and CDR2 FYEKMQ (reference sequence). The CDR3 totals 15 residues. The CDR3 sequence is CASSRQVSSGNTIYF. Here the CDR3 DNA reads TGTGCCAGCAGCCGACAGGTTAGCTCTGGAAACACCATATATTTT. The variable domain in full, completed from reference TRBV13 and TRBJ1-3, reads AAGVIQSPRHLIKEKRETATLKCYPIPRHDTVYWYQQGPGQDPQFLISFYEKMQSDKGSIPDRFSAQQFSDYHSELNMSSLELGDSALYFCASSRQVSSGNTIYFGEGSWLTVV.

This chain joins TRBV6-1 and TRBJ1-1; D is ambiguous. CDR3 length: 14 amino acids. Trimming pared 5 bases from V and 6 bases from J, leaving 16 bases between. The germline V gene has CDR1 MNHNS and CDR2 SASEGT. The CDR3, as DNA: TGTGCCAGCAGTCTCGAAGGCATGAAGTCTGAAGCTTTCTTT. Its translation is CASSLEGMKSEAFF.

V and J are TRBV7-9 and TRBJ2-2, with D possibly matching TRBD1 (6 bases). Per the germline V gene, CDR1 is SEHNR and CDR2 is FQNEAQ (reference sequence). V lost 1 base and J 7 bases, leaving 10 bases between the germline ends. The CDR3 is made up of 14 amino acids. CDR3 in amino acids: CASSLVTGRGELFF. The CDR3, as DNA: TGTGCCAGCAGCTTAGTAACAGGGCGCGGGGAGCTGTTTTTT.